The TCR beta chain described here comes from a study of shared clonotypes between healthy human individuals. Overall study context: The study drew on a couple of women and a few men aged 18 to 49 as donors.

This CDR3 is built from 16 residues. Germline V gives CDR1 MDHEN, CDR2 SYDVKM. Of note for this clone: One end of the junction is discordant with germline, which a read error may explain.

Adults of Caucasian background living in Nashville, Tennessee made up all donors. Profiled with immunoSEQ multiplex PCR; TCRdb holds only in-frame clones, not every one. The sample lists over a million clones; approximately 98% were seen once. V usage is TRBV28 and J usage is TRBJ2-7, with 10 bases that match TRBD2. The sample consisted of naive CD4+ T cells sorted from blood. The sample's subset: CD45RA+ positively selected. The source is a man aged 25-45 years in good health. The CDR3 bases are TGTGCCAGCAGTCCGGCTCCACTAGCGGGAAGCTACGCGCAGTACTTC. It yields the protein CASSPAPLAGSYAQYF.